Presented here are 18 T cell receptor beta chains from one specimen sequenced in a study of Ad26.COV2.S vaccination and SARS-CoV-2 variants. Profiled with immunoSEQ multiplex PCR; TCRdb holds only in-frame clones, not every one. This sample yields about 470,000 clones, of which 90% are seen a single time; less than 5.5% belongs to the top ten. Treatment defined: approximately 18 received Ad26.COV2.S at low or high dose, single or two shots; five or six received placebo; per-sample allocation not given. Sampling was done on day 63 after the first vaccine or placebo injection. The source was peripheral blood, collected in a trial of Ad26.COV2.S vaccine versus placebo. The receptors were sampled from a person aged 18-60 years who received the Ad26.COV2.S COVID-19 vaccine or a placebo.

CDR3 bases: TGTGCCAGCAGTTTAGGAGTCGGGGTAAGGACTGAAGCTTTCTTT. It yields the protein CASSLGVGVRTEAFF. V gene TRBV27 combines with J gene TRBJ1-1; D uncertain. Germline values: CDR1 MNHEY, CDR2 SMNVEV (reference sequence). V was cut by 2 bases and J by 5 bases, with 15 bases left in between. CDR3 length equals 15 residues.

This chain connects TRBV28 to TRBJ2-3, with 9 bases lining up with TRBD2. The CDR3 sequence is 17 residues long. The germline CDR1 and CDR2 sequences are MDHEN and SYDVKM. V was pared by 2 bases and J by 4 bases, with 10 bases of the junction left unmatched. CDR3 nucleotides: TGTGCCAGCAGTTTAATCGGCGGGAGGGGGCCATCAGATACGCAGTATTTT. It translates to CASSLIGGRGPSDTQYF.

This clone was detected once. V and J are TRBV20-1 and TRBJ2-1; D unresolved. The germline gives CDR1 DFQATT, CDR2 SNEGSKA (reference sequence). CDR3 size: 11 residues. V shed 7 bases and J shed 2 bases, with 6 bases lying between them. In DNA, the CDR3 is TGCAGTGTGCTGGCCTACAATGAGCAGTTCTTC. Its protein product is CSVLAYNEQFF.

The chain employs TRBV4-2 and TRBJ2-5, with 12 positions matching TRBD2. The CDR3 has 16 residues. With V trimmed by 1 base and J by 4 bases, 4 bases remained unmatched. The germline gives CDR1 LGHNA, CDR2 YNFKEQ. DNA of the CDR3: TGTGCCAGCAGCCAAGCGTCACTAGCGGGAGGAGAGACCCAGTACTTC. It codes for CASSQASLAGGETQYF.

Turning to this clone: An end of the junction differs from the germline gene, which may be a read error. Within the sample, other DNA sequences also encode this same CDR3. V is TRBV13 and J is TRBJ2-7; D tentatively fits TRBD1 or TRBD2 (5 bases each). The CDR3 consists of 13 residues. Germline CDR1 PRHDT, CDR2 FYEKMQ (reference sequence). The CDR3 loop reads CASSLGTAYEQYF. The CDR3 DNA reads as TGTGCCAGCAGCCTAGGGACGGCCTACGAGCAGTACTTC.

The gene calls are TRBV28 and TRBJ2-7, with D possibly being TRBD2 (6 bases). This CDR3 has 11 amino acids. Trimming removed 10 bases from V and 3 bases from J, with 10 bases in between. CDR1 is MDHEN and CDR2 is SYDVKM in the germline V gene. The CDR3 loop reads CATQTSYEQYF. In DNA, the CDR3 is TGTGCCACCCAGACTAGCTACGAGCAGTACTTC.

The J gene is TRBJ2-1, the V gene TRBV9; TRBD2 matches 11 bases. J lost 15 bases, V lost 0 bases, and 14 bases had no gene match. Germline assignment: CDR1 SGDLS and CDR2 YYNGEE. The CDR3 has 16 amino acids. Here the CDR3 DNA reads TGTGCCAGCAGCGTAGAATGGGTTATAGCGGGAGGGCGTCTGTTCTTC. It translates to CASSVEWVIAGGRLFF. The full variable domain, completed using reference TRBV9 and TRBJ2-1, is DSGVTQTPKHLITATGQRVTLRCSPRSGDLSVYWYQQSLDQGLQFLIQYYNGEERAKGNILERFSAQQFPDLHSELNLSSLELGDSALYFCASSVEWVIAGGRLFFGPGTRLTVL.

V is TRBV13 and J is TRBJ2-3; TRBD2 is a possible D gene (6 bases). The CDR3 has 14 amino acids. The germline gives CDR1 PRHDT, CDR2 FYEKMQ (reference sequence). Trimming pared 3 bases from V and 2 bases from J, leaving 9 bases between. Here the CDR3 DNA reads TGTGCCAGCAGCTTTCTAGCGCACACAGATACGCAGTATTTT. It codes for CASSFLAHTDTQYF.

This sequence joins TRBV2 and TRBJ2-5; D call uncertain. Germline V gives CDR1 SNHLY, CDR2 FYNNEI. The CDR3 runs 10 residues. Trimming cost V 8 bases and J 5 bases, with 6 bases left between them. CDR3 DNA sequence: TGTGCCAGCGTTGGGGAGACCCAGTACTTC. Residues: CASVGETQYF.

V usage is TRBV4-1 and J usage is TRBJ2-2, with a tentative D call TRBD1 (5 bases). Trimming cost V 1 base and J 6 bases, with 15 bases left between them. Germline-derived CDR1 and CDR2 are MGHRA and YSYEKL. This CDR3 is built from 16 residues. The CDR3 nucleotides are TGCGCCAGCAGCCAAGTAAGGGGTCCAAGGGCCGGGGAGCTGTTTTTT. Translated, it gives CASSQVRGPRAGELFF.

This clone has more than one count but fewer than ten. The chain employs TRBV5-4 and TRBJ2-7, with D unresolved. Per the germline V gene, CDR1 is SGHNT and CDR2 is YYREEE (reference sequence). The CDR3 is made up of 14 amino acids. Trimming stripped 0 bases from V and 3 bases from J, with 10 bases between. The CDR3 sequence is CASSLAGTLYEQYF. As DNA, the CDR3 is TGTGCCAGCAGCTTGGCCGGCACCCTCTACGAGCAGTACTTC.

The CDR3 region has the DNA TGTGCCAGCAGCCAAGCTGATCTCAGCGGGAGAAGCTCCTACGAGCAGTACTTC. Translating gives CASSQADLSGRSSYEQYF. The gene calls are TRBV4-2 and TRBJ2-7; TRBD2 agrees at 8 bases. The V gene end was trimmed by 1 base and the J gene end by 0 bases; junction bases not matched to a gene: 11. This CDR3 comprises 18 residues. Germline V gene sequence: CDR1 LGHNA, CDR2 YNFKEQ.

The chain recombines TRBV5-1 with TRBJ2-5, with TRBD2 identical over 16 bases. Germline CDR1 and CDR2: SGHRS and YFSETQ. The CDR3 has 17 amino acids. The V and J ends lost 5 bases and 5 bases, in that order; junction bases with no gene match: 9. The CDR3 is CASRPGTSGRALETQYF. CDR3 coding DNA: TGCGCCAGCAGGCCCGGGACTAGCGGGAGGGCCCTTGAGACCCAGTACTTC. Full variable domain (missing parts from reference TRBV5-1 and TRBJ2-5): KAGVTQTPRYLIKTRGQQVTLSCSPISGHRSVSWYQQTPGQGLQFLFEYFSETQRNKGNFPGRFSGRQFSNSRSEMNVSTLELGDSALYLCASRPGTSGRALETQYFGPGTRLLVL.

This clone has just one count. The V gene is TRBV6-1, the J gene TRBJ2-7; D is unclear. The germline gives CDR1 MNHNS, CDR2 SASEGT. Trimming pared 0 bases from V and 3 bases from J, leaving 9 bases between. This CDR3 region has 14 residues. CDR3 in DNA: TGTGCCAGCAGTGAAGCGAGGAAGGGCTACGAGCAGTACTTC. It codes for CASSEARKGYEQYF.

This rearrangement joins TRBV29-1 to TRBJ2-3; D is possibly TRBD1 (5 bases). Trimming cost V 3 bases and J 2 bases, with 9 bases left between them. Germline values: CDR1 SQVTM, CDR2 ANQGSEA. CDR3 length: 13 residues. The CDR3 bases are TGCAGCGTTGAGGTACAGGCCACAGATACGCAGTATTTT. It translates to CSVEVQATDTQYF.

The chain recombines TRBV7-8 with TRBJ2-5, with D possibly TRBD2 on 6 matching bases. V was trimmed by 5 bases and J by 2 bases, leaving 15 bases between them. The CDR3 has 15 residues. CDR1 and CDR2 (germline): SGHVS, FQNEAQ. CDR3 coding DNA: TGTGCCAGCAGCCGAGCAGGGACTCATCAAGAGACCCAGTACTTC. Amino acids: CASSRAGTHQETQYF.

The chain combines TRBV12-2 with TRBJ1-5. TRBV12-2 is marked as a pseudogene. The CDR3 is 15 amino acids. In nucleotides, the CDR3 is TGTGCAAGTCGCCGAGTCGAGAATCGGTATCAGCCCCAGCATTTT. Translating it yields CASRRVENRYQPQHF.

CDR3 amino acids: CASSPEPRGEQFF. The CDR3 DNA is TGTGCCAGCTCCCCAGAGCCCAGGGGAGAGCAGTTCTTC. This chain connects TRBV18 to TRBJ2-1; tentative D call: TRBD1 (6 bases). The CDR3 sequence is 13 residues long. Germline CDR1 is KGHSH and CDR2 is LQKENI. Trimming cost V 6 bases and J 10 bases, with 16 bases left between them. Full variable domain (outside the CDR3, taken from reference TRBV18 and TRBJ2-1): NAGVMQNPRHLVRRRGQEARLRCSPMKGHSHVYWYRQLPEEGLKFMVYLQKENIIDESGMPKERFSAEFPKEGPSILRIQQVVRGDSAAYFCASSPEPRGEQFFGPGTRLTVL.